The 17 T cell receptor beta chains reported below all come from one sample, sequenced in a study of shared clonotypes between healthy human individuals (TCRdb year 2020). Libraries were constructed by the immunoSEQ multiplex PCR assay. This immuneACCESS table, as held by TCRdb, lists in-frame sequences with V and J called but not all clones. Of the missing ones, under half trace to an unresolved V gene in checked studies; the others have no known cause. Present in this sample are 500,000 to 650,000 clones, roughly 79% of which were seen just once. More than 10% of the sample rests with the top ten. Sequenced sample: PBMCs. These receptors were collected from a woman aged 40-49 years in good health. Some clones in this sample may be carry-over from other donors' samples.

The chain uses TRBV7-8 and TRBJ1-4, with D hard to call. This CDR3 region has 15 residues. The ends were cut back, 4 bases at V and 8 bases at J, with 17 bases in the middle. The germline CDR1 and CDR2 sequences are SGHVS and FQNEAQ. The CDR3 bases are TGTGCCAGCAGCTCCCTGGTTGGGGAGAAGGAAAAACTGTTTTTT. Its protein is CASSSLVGEKEKLFF.

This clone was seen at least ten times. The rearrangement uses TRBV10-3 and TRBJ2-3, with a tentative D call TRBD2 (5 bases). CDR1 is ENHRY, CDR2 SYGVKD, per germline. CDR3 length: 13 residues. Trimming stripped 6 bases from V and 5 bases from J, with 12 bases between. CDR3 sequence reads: CAIRAGGEDTQYF. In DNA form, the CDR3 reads TGTGCCATCAGGGCAGGAGGAGAAGATACGCAGTATTTT.

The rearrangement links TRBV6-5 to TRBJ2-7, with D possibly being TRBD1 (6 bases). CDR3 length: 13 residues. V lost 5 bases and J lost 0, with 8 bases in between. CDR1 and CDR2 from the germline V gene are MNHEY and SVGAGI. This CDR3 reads CASSRDTSYEQYF. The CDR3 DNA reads TGTGCCAGCAGTCGGGACACCTCCTACGAGCAGTACTTC.

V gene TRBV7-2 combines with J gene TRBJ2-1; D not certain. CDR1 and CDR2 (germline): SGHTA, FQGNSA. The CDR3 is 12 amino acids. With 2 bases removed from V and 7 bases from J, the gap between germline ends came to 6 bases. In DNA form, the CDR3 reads TGTGCCAGCAGCTTACAACGGAATGAGCAGTTCTTC. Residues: CASSLQRNEQFF.

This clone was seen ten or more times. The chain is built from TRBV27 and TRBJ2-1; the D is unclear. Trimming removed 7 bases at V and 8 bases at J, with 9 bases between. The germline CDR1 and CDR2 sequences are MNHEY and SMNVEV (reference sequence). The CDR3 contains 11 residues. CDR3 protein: CASNGLDEQFF. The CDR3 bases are TGTGCCAGCAACGGTCTTGATGAGCAGTTCTTC.

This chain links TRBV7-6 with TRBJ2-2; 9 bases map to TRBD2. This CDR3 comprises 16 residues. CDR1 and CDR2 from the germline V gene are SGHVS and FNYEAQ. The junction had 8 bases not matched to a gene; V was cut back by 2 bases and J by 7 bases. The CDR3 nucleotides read TGTGCCAGCAGCTTAACAGGGTCTAGCGGGGTCGGGGAGCTGTTTTTT. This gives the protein CASSLTGSSGVGELFF. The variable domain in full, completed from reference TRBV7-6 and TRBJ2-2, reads GAGVSQSPRYKVTKRGQDVALRCDPISGHVSLYWYRQALGQGPEFLTYFNYEAQQDKSGLPNDRFSAERPEGSISTLTIQRTEQRDSAMYRCASSLTGSSGVGELFFGEGSRLTVL.

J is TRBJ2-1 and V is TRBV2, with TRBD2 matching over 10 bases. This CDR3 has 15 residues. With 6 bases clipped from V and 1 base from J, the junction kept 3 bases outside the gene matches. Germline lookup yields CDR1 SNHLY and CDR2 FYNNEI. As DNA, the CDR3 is TGTGCCAGCAGCCAGACTAGCGGGTCCTACAATGAGCAGTTCTTC. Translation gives CASSQTSGSYNEQFF. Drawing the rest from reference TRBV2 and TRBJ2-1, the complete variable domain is EPEVTQTPSHQVTQMGQEVILRCVPISNHLYFYWYRQILGQKVEFLVSFYNNEISEKSEIFDDQFSVERPDGSNFTLKIRSTKLEDSAMYFCASSQTSGSYNEQFFGPGTRLTVL.

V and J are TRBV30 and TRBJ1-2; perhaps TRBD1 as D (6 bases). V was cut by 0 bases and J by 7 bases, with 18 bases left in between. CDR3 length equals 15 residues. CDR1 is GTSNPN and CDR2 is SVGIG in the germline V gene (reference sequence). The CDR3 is CAWSVTGSGRVGYTF. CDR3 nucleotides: TGTGCCTGGAGTGTTACAGGGTCGGGAAGGGTTGGCTACACCTTC.

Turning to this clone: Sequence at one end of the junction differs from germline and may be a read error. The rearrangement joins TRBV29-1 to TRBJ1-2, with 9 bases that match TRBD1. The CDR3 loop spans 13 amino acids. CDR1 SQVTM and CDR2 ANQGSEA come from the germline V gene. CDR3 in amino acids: CSVDRGGFTEGLF. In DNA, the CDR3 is TGCAGCGTGGACAGGGGTGGCTTTACCGAGGGCTTATTC.

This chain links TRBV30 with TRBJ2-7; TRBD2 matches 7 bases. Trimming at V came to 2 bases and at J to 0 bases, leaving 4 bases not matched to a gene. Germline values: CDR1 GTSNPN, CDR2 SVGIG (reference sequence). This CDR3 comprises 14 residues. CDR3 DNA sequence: TGTGCCTGGAGTACGGGAGGACCCTCCTACGAGCAGTACTTC. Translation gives CAWSTGGPSYEQYF.

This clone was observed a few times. The CDR3 spells CASSPSIATEAFF. CDR3 coding DNA: TGTGCCAGCAGCCCCTCAATAGCCACTGAAGCTTTCTTT. This rearrangement joins TRBV9 to TRBJ1-1; D is uncertain. This CDR3 has 13 amino acids. Germline CDR1 SGDLS, CDR2 YYNGEE. V dropped 4 bases and J dropped 4 bases, with 11 bases sitting between them.

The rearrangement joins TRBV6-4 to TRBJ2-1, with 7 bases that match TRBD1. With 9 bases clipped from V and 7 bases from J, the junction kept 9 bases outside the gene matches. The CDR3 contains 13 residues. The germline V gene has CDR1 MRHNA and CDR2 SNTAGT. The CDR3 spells CARRTGRWNEQFF. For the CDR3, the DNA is TGTGCCAGAAGGACAGGCCGGTGGAATGAGCAGTTCTTC.

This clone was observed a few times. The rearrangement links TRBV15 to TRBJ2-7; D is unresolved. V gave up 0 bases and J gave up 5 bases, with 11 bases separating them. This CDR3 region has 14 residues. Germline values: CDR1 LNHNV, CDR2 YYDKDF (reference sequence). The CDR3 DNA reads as TGTGCCACCAGCAGAGATCGGCTAGAGCACGAGCAGTACTTC. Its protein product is CATSRDRLEHEQYF.

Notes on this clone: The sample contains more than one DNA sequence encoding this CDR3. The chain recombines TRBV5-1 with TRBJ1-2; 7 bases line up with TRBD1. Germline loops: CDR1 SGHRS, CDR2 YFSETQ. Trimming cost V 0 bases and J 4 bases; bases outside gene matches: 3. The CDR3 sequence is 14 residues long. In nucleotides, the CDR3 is TGCGCCAGCAGCTTGGACCCAGGGGGCTATGGCTACACCTTC. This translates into CASSLDPGGYGYTF.

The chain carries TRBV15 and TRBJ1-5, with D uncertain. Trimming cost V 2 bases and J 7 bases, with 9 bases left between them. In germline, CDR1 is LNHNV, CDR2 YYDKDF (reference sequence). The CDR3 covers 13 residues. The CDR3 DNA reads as TGTGCCACCAGCAGAACCCGGGAACAGCCCCAGCATTTT. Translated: CATSRTREQPQHF. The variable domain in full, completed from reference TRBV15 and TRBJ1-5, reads DAMVIQNPRYQVTQFGKPVTLSCSQTLNHNVMYWYQQKSSQAPKLLFHYYDKDFNNEADTPDNFQSRRPNTSFCFLDIRSPGLGDTAMYLCATSRTREQPQHFGDGTRLSIL.

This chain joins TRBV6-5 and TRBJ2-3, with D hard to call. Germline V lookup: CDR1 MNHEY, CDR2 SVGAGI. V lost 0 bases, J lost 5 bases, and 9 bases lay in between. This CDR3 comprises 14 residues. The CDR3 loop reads CASSYSDGRDTQYF. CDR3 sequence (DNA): TGTGCCAGCAGTTACTCCGACGGACGAGATACGCAGTATTTT.

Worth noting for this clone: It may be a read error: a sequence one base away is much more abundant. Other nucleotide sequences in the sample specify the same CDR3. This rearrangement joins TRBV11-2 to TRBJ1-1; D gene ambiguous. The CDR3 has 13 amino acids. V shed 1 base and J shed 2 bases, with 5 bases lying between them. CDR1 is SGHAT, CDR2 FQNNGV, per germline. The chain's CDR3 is CASSLGQNTEAFF. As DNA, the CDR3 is TGTGCCAGCAGCTTAGGGCAAAACACTGAAGCTTTCTTT.